The T cell receptor (beta chain) under discussion was sequenced for a study of T cells in Graves' hyperthyroidism and ophthalmopathy. Pregnant or lactating patients were excluded, as were those with uncontrolled infection or other autoimmune disease. CDR3 length: 13 amino acids. With V trimmed by 6 bases and J by 2 bases, 4 bases remained unmatched. The germline CDR1 and CDR2 sequences are SQVTM and ANQGSEA. Template material for amplifying TCR beta CDR3 regions consisted of RNA transcripts. The HTBI primer set was used in a first-round RT-PCR of the TCR CDR3. MiXCR, run by TCRdb on the multiplex PCR reads, gives a single entry per CDR3 protein. The data contain some 350,000 distinct CDR3 sequences, around a quarter of them singletons.

The sample consisted of blood. The TCR originated in a man in his forties or fifties with Graves' hyperthyroidism. This chain joins TRBV29-1 and TRBJ2-7, with 10 bases fitting TRBD1. CDR3 bases: TGCAGCGTCGGCGGGACAGGGGCCTACGAGCAGTACTTC. It codes for CSVGGTGAYEQYF.